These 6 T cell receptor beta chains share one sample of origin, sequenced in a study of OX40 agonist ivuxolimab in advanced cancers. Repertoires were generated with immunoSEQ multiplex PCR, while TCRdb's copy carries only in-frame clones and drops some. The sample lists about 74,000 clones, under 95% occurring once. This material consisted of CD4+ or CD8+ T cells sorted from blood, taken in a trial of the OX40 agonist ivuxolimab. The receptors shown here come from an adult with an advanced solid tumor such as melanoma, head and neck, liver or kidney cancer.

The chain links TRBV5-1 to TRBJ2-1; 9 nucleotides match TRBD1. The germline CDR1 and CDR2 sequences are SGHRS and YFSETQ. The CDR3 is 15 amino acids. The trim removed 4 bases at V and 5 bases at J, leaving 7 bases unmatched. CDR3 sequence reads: CASSGDRVGNNEQFF. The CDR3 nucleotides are TGCGCCAGCAGCGGGGACAGGGTAGGAAACAATGAGCAGTTCTTC.

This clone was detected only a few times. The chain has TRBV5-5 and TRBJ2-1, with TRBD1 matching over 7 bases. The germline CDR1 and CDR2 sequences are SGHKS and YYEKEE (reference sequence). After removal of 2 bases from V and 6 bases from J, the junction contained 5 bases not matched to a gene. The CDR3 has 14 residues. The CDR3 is CASSFQGVLNEQFF. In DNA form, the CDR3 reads TGTGCCAGCAGCTTCCAGGGGGTGCTCAATGAGCAGTTCTTC.

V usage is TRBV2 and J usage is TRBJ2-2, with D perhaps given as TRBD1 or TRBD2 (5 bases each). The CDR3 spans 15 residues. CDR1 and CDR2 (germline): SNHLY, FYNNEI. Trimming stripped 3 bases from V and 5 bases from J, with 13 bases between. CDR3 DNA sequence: TGTGCCAGCAGTGATCCGGGTGGGGGAACCGGGGAGCTGTTTTTT. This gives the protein CASSDPGGGTGELFF.

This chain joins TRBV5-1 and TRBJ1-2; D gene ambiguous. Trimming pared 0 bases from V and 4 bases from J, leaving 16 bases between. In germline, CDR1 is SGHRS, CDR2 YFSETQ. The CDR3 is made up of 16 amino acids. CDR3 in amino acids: CASSLAEAPALYGYTF. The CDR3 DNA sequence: TGCGCCAGCAGCTTGGCCGAGGCCCCCGCGCTCTATGGCTACACCTTC.

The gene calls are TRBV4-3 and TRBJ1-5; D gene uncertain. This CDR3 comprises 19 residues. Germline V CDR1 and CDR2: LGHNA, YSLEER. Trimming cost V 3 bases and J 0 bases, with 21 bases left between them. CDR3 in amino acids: CASSHVSETTGYSNQPQHF. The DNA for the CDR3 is TGCGCCAGCAGCCACGTATCCGAAACAACCGGCTATAGCAATCAGCCCCAGCATTTT.

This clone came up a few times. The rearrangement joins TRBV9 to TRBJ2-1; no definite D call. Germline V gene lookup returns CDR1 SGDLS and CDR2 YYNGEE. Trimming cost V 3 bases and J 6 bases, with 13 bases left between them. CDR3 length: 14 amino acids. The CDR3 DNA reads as TGTGCCAGCAGCGCACCCGAGACTTCCAATGAGCAGTTCTTC. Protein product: CASSAPETSNEQFF.